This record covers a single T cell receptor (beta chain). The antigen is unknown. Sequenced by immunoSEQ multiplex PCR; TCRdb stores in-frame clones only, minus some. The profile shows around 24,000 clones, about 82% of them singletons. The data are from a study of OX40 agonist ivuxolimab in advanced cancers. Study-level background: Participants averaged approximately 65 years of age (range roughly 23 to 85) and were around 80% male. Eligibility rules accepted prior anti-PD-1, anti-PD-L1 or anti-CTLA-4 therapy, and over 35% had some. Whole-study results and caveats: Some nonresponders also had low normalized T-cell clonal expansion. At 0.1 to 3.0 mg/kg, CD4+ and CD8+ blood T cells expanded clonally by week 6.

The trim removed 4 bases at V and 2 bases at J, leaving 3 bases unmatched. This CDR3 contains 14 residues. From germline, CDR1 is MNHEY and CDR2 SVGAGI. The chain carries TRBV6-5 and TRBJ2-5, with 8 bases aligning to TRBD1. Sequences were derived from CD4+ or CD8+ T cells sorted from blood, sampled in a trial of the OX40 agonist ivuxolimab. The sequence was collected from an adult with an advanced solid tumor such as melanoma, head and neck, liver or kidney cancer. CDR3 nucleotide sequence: TGTGCCAGCAGTTTGGACAGGGAGCAAGAGACCCAGTACTTC. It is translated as CASSLDREQETQYF.